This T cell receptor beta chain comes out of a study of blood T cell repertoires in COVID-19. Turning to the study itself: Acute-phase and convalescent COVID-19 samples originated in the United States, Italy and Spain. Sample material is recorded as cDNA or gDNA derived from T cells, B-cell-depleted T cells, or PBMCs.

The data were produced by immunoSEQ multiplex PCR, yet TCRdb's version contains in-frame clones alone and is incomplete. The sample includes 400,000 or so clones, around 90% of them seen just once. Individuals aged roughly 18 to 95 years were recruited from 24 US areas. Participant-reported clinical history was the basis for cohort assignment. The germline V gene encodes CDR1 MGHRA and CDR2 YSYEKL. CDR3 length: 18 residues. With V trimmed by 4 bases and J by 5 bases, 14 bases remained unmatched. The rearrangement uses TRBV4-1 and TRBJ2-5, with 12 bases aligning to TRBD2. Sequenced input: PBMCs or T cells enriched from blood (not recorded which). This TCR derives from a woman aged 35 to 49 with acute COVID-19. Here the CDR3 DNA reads TGCGCCAGCAGCCGCCACGCTAGCGGGGGGGCCCTGGGTGAGACCCAGTACTTC. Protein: CASSRHASGGALGETQYF.